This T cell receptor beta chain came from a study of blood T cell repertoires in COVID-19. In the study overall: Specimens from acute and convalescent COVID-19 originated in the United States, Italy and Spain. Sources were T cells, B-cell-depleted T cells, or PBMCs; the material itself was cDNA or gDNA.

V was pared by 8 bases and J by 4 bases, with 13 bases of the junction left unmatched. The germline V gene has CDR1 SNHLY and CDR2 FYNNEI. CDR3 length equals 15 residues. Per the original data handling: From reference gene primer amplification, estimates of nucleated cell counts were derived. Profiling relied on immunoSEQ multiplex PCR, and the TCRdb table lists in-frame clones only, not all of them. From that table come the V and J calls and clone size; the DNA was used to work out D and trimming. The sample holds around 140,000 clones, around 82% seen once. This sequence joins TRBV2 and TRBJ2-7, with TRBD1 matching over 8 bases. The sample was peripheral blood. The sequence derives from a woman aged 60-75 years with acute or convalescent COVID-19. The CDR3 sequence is CASCLPGQAEYEQYF. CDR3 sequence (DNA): TGTGCCAGCTGCCTTCCGGGACAGGCAGAGTACGAGCAGTACTTC.